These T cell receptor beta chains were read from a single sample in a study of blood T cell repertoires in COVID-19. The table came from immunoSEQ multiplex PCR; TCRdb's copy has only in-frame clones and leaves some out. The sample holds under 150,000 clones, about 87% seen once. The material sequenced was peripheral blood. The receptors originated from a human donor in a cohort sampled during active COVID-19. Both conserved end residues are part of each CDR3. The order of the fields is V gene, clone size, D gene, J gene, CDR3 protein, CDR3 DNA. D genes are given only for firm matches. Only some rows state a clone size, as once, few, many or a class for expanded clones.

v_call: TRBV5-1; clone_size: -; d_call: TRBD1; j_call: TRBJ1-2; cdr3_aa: CASSLVDRVGYTF; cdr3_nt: TGCGCCAGCAGCTTGGTGGACAGGGTTGGCTACACCTTC
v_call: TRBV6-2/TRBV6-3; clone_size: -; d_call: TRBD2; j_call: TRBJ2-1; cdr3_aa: CASSYSKLAGGSSYNEQFF; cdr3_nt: TGTGCCAGCAGTTACTCGAAACTAGCGGGGGGGAGCTCCTACAATGAGCAGTTCTTC
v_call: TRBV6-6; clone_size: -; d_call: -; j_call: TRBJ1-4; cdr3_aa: CASSYSGRPGEKLFF; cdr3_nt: TGTGCCAGCAGTTACTCAGGACGGCCGGGGGAAAAACTGTTTTTT
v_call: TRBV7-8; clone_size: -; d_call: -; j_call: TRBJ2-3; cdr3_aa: CASSRGGSTDTQYF; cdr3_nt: TGTGCCAGCAGCCGAGGAGGTAGCACAGATACGCAGTATTTT
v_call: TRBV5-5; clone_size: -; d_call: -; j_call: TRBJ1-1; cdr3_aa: CASSFLAGDTEAFF; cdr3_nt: TGTGCCAGCAGCTTCTTGGCAGGGGATACTGAAGCTTTCTTT
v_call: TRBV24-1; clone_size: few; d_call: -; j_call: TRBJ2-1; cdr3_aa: CATSQGYNEQFF; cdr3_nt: TGTGCCACCAGTCAGGGATACAATGAGCAGTTCTTC
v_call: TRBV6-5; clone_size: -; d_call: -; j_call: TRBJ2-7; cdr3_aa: CASSTGQRNEQYF; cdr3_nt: TGTGCCAGCAGTACCGGACAGAGAAACGAGCAGTACTTC
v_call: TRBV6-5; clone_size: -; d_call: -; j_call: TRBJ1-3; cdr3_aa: CASSYWGETIYF; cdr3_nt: TGTGCCAGCAGTTACTGGGGGGAAACCATATATTTT
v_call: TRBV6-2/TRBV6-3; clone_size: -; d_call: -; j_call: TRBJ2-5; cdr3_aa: CASSSDGGLRVAQYF; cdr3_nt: TGTGCCAGCAGCTCCGACGGAGGTTTGAGAGTTGCCCAGTACTTC
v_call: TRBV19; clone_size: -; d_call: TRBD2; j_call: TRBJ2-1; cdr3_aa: CASSIRTSGDEQFF; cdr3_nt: TGTGCCAGTAGTATCCGGACTAGCGGGGATGAGCAGTTCTTC
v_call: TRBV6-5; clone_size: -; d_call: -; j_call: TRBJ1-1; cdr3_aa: CASRLGGENTEAFF; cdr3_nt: TGTGCCAGCAGGCTCGGGGGGGAGAACACTGAAGCTTTCTTT
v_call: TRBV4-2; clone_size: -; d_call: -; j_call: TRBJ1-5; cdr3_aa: CASSQDLIGANQPQHF; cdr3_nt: TGTGCCAGCAGCCAAGACCTGATTGGGGCTAACCAGCCCCAGCATTTT
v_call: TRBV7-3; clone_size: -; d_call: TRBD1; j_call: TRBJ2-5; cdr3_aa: CASSLTTGIGETQYF; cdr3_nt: TGTGCCAGCAGCTTAACGACAGGGATCGGGGAGACCCAGTACTTC
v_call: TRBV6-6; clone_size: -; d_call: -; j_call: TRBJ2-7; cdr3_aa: CASSYRDTPYEQYF; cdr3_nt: TGTGCCAGCAGTTATAGGGACACCCCCTACGAGCAGTACTTC
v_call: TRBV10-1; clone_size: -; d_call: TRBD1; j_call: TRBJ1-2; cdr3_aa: CASREMDRAPNYGYTF; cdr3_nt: TGCGCCAGCCGGGAAATGGACAGGGCCCCTAACTATGGCTACACCTTC
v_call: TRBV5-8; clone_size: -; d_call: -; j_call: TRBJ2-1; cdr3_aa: CASSLLPVNEQFF; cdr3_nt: TGTGCCAGCAGCTTGCTCCCCGTTAATGAGCAGTTCTTC
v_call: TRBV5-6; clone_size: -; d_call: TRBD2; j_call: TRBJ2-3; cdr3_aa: CASSLAGAISTDTQYF; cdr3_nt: TGTGCCAGCAGCTTAGCGGGGGCGATTAGCACAGATACGCAGTATTTT
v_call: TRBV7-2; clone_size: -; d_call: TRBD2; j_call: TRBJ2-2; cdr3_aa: CASSLGRAQNTGELFF; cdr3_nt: TGTGCCAGCAGCCTTGGGAGGGCACAGAACACCGGGGAGCTGTTTTTT
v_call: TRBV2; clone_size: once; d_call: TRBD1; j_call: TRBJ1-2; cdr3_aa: CASREGTGGNYGYTF; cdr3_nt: TGTGCCAGCAGAGAAGGGACAGGGGGGAACTATGGCTACACCTTC
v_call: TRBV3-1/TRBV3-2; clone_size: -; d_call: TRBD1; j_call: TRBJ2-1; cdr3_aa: CASSLPGQGLHEQFF; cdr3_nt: TGTGCCAGCAGCCTCCCGGGACAGGGCCTTCATGAGCAGTTCTTC
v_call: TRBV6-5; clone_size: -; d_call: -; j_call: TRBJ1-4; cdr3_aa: CASRVGGGGEKLFF; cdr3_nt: TGTGCCTCCCGCGTAGGGGGGGGTGGGGAAAAACTGTTTTTT
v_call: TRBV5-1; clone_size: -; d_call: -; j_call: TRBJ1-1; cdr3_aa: CASSLRGTEAFF; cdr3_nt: TGCGCCAGCAGCTTGCGAGGGACTGAAGCTTTCTTT
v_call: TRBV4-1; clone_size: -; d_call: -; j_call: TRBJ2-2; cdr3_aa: CASRRQDISNTGELFF; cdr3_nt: TGCGCCAGCAGAAGGCAGGACATCTCGAACACCGGGGAGCTGTTTTTT
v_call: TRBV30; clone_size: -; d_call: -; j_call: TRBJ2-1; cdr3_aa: CAWSVLGGHYNEQFF; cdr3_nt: TGTGCCTGGAGTGTACTCGGGGGGCATTACAATGAGCAGTTCTTC
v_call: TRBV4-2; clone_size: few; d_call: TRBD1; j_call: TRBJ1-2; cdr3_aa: CASSQGQDGYTF; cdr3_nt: TGTGCCAGCAGCCAGGGACAGGATGGCTACACCTTC
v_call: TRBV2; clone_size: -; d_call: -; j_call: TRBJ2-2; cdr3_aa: CASRAKRGTGELFF; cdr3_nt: TGTGCCAGCAGGGCCAAGAGAGGCACCGGGGAGCTGTTTTTT
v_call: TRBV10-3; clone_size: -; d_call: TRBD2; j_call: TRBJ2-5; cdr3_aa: CAISGLAGGPETQYF; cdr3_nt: TGTGCCATCAGTGGACTAGCGGGGGGCCCGGAGACCCAGTACTTC
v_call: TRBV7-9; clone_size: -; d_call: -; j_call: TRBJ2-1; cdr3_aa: CASSLGSSYNEQFF; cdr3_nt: TGTGCCAGCAGCTTAGGTAGTTCCTACAATGAGCAGTTCTTC
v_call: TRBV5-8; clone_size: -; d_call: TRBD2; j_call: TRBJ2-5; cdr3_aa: CASINVPGTRVGETQYF; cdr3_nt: TGTGCCAGCATCAATGTTCCCGGGACTAGAGTCGGGGAGACCCAGTACTTC
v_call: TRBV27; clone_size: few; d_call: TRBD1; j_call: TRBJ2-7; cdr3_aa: CASSPRTGVHEQYF; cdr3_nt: TGTGCCAGCAGTCCCCGGACAGGGGTCCACGAGCAGTACTTC
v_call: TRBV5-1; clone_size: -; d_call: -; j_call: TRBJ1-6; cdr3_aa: CASSFDVSTGYSPLHF; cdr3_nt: TGCGCCAGCAGCTTCGACGTATCGACAGGTTATTCACCCCTCCACTTT
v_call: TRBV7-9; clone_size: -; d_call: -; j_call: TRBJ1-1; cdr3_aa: CASRRGGWANTEAFF; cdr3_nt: TGTGCCAGCAGGCGGGGTGGCTGGGCGAACACTGAAGCTTTCTTT
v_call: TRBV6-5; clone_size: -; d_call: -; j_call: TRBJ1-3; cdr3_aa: CASSSRLNSGNTIYF; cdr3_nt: TGTGCCAGCAGTTCCCGACTGAACTCTGGAAACACCATATATTTT
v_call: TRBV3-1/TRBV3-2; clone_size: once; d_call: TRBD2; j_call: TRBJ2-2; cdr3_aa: CASSQPGLAGGLYPGELFF; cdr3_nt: TGTGCCAGCAGTCAACCTGGACTAGCGGGGGGGCTATATCCCGGGGAGCTGTTTTTT
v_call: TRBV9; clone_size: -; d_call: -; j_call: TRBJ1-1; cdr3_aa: CASSVSQGSGGAFF; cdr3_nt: TGTGCCAGCAGCGTTTCCCAGGGTTCGGGTGGAGCTTTCTTT
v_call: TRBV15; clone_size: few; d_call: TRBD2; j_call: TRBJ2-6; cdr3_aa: CATSSMLGGYGANVLTF; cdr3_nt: TGTGCCACCAGCTCTATGTTGGGGGGGTATGGGGCCAACGTCCTGACTTTC
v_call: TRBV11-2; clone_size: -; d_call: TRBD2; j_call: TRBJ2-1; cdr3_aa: CASASPRGVVNEQFF; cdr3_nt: TGTGCCAGCGCTTCACCCCGGGGGGTCGTCAATGAGCAGTTCTTC
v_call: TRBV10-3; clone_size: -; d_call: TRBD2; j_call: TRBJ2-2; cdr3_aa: CAISLIAGGQNTGELFF; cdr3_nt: TGTGCCATCAGCCTGATAGCGGGGGGGCAGAATACCGGGGAGCTGTTTTTT
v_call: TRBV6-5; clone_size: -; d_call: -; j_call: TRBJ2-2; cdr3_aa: CASSYGVTGTGELFF; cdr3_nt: TGTGCCAGCAGTTACGGCGTCACAGGGACCGGGGAGCTGTTTTTT
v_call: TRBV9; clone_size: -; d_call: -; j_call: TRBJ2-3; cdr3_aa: CASSVGTKTDTQYF; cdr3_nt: TGTGCCAGCAGCGTAGGGACTAAGACAGATACGCAGTATTTT
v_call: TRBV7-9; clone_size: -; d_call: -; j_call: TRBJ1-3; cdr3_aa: CASSRGAGNTIYF; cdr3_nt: TGTGCCAGCAGCAGGGGGGCCGGAAACACCATATATTTT
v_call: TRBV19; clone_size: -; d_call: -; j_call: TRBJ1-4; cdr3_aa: CASSIGLTAVNEKLFF; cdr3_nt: TGTGCCAGTAGTATCGGCCTAACAGCCGTCAATGAAAAACTGTTTTTT
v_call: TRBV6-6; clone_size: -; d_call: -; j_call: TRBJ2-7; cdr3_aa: CASTPSTTGAYEQYF; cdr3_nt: TGTGCCAGCACCCCCTCGACGACAGGAGCCTACGAGCAGTACTTC
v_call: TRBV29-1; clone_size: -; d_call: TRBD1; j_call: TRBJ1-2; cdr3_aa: CSVPPTGGYGYTF; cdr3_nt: TGCAGCGTCCCCCCGACAGGGGGCTATGGCTACACCTTC
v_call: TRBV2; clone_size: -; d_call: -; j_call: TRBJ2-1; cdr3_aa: CASRENVGGGQFF; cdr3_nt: TGTGCCAGCAGGGAAAATGTCGGTGGTGGGCAGTTCTTC
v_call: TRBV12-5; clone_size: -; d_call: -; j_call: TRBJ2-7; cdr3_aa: CASGLGGGNEQYF; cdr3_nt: TGTGCTAGTGGTTTAGGGGGAGGGAACGAGCAGTACTTC
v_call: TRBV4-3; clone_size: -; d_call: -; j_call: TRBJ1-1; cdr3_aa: CASSQVRGEGAFF; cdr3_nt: TGCGCCAGCAGCCAAGTAAGGGGGGAGGGAGCTTTCTTT
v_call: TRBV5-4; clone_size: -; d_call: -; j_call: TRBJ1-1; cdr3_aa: CASSFIGREAEAFF; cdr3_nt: TGTGCCAGCAGCTTTATAGGGCGGGAAGCTGAAGCTTTCTTT
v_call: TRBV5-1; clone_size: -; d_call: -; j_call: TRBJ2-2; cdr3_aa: CASSFGGSITGELFF; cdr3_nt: TGCGCCAGCAGCTTCGGGGGATCGATCACCGGGGAGCTGTTTTTT
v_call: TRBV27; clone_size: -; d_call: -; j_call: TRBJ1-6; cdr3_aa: CASSPQDSYNSPLHF; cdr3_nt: TGTGCCAGCAGTCCCCAGGACAGCTATAATTCACCCCTCCACTTT
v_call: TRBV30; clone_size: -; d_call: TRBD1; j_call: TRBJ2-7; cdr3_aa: CAWDRESRAYEQYF; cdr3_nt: TGTGCCTGGGACAGGGAAAGTCGGGCCTACGAGCAGTACTTC
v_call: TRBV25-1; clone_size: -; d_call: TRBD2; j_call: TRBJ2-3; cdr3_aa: CASSPGGGSTDTQYF; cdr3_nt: TGTGCCAGCAGCCCGGGCGGGGGGAGCACAGATACGCAGTATTTT
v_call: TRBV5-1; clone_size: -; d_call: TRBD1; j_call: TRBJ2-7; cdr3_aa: CASSPGQGYSYEQYF; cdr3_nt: TGCGCCAGCAGCCCGGGACAGGGGTACTCCTACGAGCAGTACTTC
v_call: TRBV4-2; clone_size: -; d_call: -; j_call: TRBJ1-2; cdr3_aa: CASSQDQGLQTGGYTF; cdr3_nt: TGTGCCAGCAGCCAAGATCAAGGGCTCCAAACGGGAGGCTACACCTTC
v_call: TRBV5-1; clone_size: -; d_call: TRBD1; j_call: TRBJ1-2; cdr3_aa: CASSVGTVGGYTF; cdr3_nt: TGCGCCAGCAGCGTCGGGACAGTCGGGGGCTACACCTTC